Listed below are T cell receptor beta chains from one sample, sequenced in a study of OX40 agonist ivuxolimab in advanced cancers. Here immunoSEQ multiplex PCR was the method, and the copy in TCRdb shows in-frame clones only, minus some. This repertoire shows tens of thousands of clones, around 86% found once; its top ten account for over 0.6%. The sample was CD4+ or CD8+ T cells sorted from blood, taken in a trial of the OX40 agonist ivuxolimab. The receptor source for this set is an adult with an advanced solid tumor such as melanoma, head and neck, liver or kidney cancer. CDR3s include the opening cysteine and the closing phenylalanine or tryptophan. The order of the fields is D gene, J gene, clone size, V gene, CDR3 protein, CDR3 DNA. The D gene is left open where the match is weak. Part of the rows lack a size; the others show once, few, many or a class for expanded clones.

d_gene: .
j_gene: TRBJ1-2
abundance: once
v_gene: TRBV6-1
CDR3aa: CASTPPPPSYGYTF
CDR3nt: TGTGCCAGCACGCCCCCTCCCCCGAGCTATGGCTACACCTTC

d_gene: TRBD1
j_gene: TRBJ2-7
abundance: .
v_gene: TRBV5-1
CDR3aa: CASSLAPGGEVYEQYF
CDR3nt: TGCGCCAGCAGCCTCGCCCCAGGGGGTGAGGTCTACGAGCAGTACTTC

d_gene: .
j_gene: TRBJ1-5
abundance: once
v_gene: TRBV7-9
CDR3aa: CASSLNSNQPQHF
CDR3nt: TGTGCCAGCAGCTTAAATAGCAATCAGCCCCAGCATTTT

d_gene: TRBD1
j_gene: TRBJ1-4
abundance: .
v_gene: TRBV9
CDR3aa: CASSGGTGVRREKLFF
CDR3nt: TGTGCCAGCAGCGGCGGGACAGGGGTCCGCCGGGAAAAACTGTTTTTT

d_gene: TRBD1
j_gene: TRBJ2-1
abundance: .
v_gene: TRBV5-5
CDR3aa: CASSPPAVWTGSYNEQFF
CDR3nt: TGTGCCAGCAGCCCCCCCGCGGTCTGGACAGGGAGCTACAATGAGCAGTTCTTC

d_gene: TRBD1
j_gene: TRBJ2-2
abundance: once
v_gene: TRBV6-6
CDR3aa: CASSGQVANTGELFF
CDR3nt: TGTGCCAGCAGTGGACAGGTAGCGAACACCGGGGAGCTGTTTTTT

d_gene: .
j_gene: TRBJ2-7
abundance: once
v_gene: TRBV7-2
CDR3aa: CASSLVSSRPYEQYF
CDR3nt: TGTGCCAGCAGCTTAGTTAGCTCTCGACCCTACGAGCAGTACTTC

d_gene: .
j_gene: TRBJ1-1
abundance: .
v_gene: TRBV2
CDR3aa: CASMVGGPEAFF
CDR3nt: TGTGCCAGCATGGTGGGAGGGCCTGAAGCTTTCTTT

d_gene: TRBD1
j_gene: TRBJ2-7
abundance: .
v_gene: TRBV18
CDR3aa: CASSPLGQGAIEQYF
CDR3nt: TGTGCCAGCTCACCCTTGGGACAGGGGGCGATCGAGCAGTACTTC

d_gene: TRBD2
j_gene: TRBJ2-7
abundance: .
v_gene: TRBV7-2
CDR3aa: CASSSPSGRYSYEQYF
CDR3nt: TGTGCCAGCAGCTCCCCTAGCGGGCGATACTCCTACGAGCAGTACTTC

d_gene: .
j_gene: TRBJ1-5
abundance: .
v_gene: TRBV5-4
CDR3aa: CASSPLLDEPQHF
CDR3nt: TGTGCCAGCAGCCCCCTACTCGATGAGCCCCAGCATTTT

d_gene: .
j_gene: TRBJ1-2
abundance: few
v_gene: TRBV18
CDR3aa: CASSLDGNYGYTF
CDR3nt: TGTGCCAGCTCACTCGACGGCAACTATGGCTACACCTTC

d_gene: .
j_gene: TRBJ2-6
abundance: once
v_gene: TRBV27
CDR3aa: CASSSPTGANVLTF
CDR3nt: TGTGCCAGCAGTTCCCCCACTGGGGCCAACGTCCTGACTTTC

d_gene: .
j_gene: TRBJ1-1
abundance: .
v_gene: TRBV7-3
CDR3aa: CASSLGQNTEAFF
CDR3nt: TGTGCCAGCAGCTTAGGACAGAACACTGAAGCTTTCTTT

d_gene: .
j_gene: TRBJ1-1
abundance: .
v_gene: TRBV6-6
CDR3aa: CASSYSRAAGAFF
CDR3nt: TGTGCCAGCAGTTACTCTCGGGCCGCGGGAGCTTTCTTT

d_gene: TRBD2
j_gene: TRBJ2-3
abundance: .
v_gene: TRBV18
CDR3aa: CASSPRSGGTRYAADTQYF
CDR3nt: TGTGCCAGCTCACCGCGAAGCGGGGGTACAAGATACGCGGCGGATACGCAGTATTTT

d_gene: .
j_gene: TRBJ2-1
abundance: .
v_gene: TRBV15
CDR3aa: CAPWGGDNEQFF
CDR3nt: TGTGCCCCCTGGGGCGGTGACAATGAGCAGTTCTTC

d_gene: .
j_gene: TRBJ1-1
abundance: .
v_gene: TRBV19
CDR3aa: CASSIRQKLTEAFF
CDR3nt: TGTGCCAGTAGTATTCGACAGAAATTGACTGAAGCTTTCTTT

d_gene: TRBD1
j_gene: TRBJ1-5
abundance: .
v_gene: TRBV18
CDR3aa: CASSPTGTGVQPQHF
CDR3nt: TGTGCCAGCTCACCTACCGGGACAGGGGTTCAGCCCCAGCATTTT

d_gene: .
j_gene: TRBJ1-1
abundance: .
v_gene: TRBV18
CDR3aa: CASSYLGENTEAFF
CDR3nt: TGTGCCAGCTCATATTTGGGGGAGAACACTGAAGCTTTCTTT

d_gene: .
j_gene: TRBJ2-2
abundance: .
v_gene: TRBV5-1
CDR3aa: CASSFRGTPNTGELFF
CDR3nt: TGCGCCAGCAGCTTTCGCGGGACACCGAACACCGGGGAGCTGTTTTTT

d_gene: TRBD2
j_gene: TRBJ2-1
abundance: .
v_gene: TRBV7-3
CDR3aa: CASSLWASGRSQFF
CDR3nt: TGTGCCAGCAGCTTATGGGCTAGCGGGAGATCCCAGTTCTTC

d_gene: .
j_gene: TRBJ1-5
abundance: .
v_gene: TRBV19
CDR3aa: CASSIQAGVTNQPQHF
CDR3nt: TGTGCCAGTAGTATACAGGCCGGGGTGACCAATCAGCCCCAGCATTTT

d_gene: .
j_gene: TRBJ2-6
abundance: .
v_gene: TRBV19
CDR3aa: CASTSRAGNGANVLTF
CDR3nt: TGTGCCAGTACCTCTCGGGCAGGGAATGGGGCCAACGTCCTGACTTTC

d_gene: TRBD2
j_gene: TRBJ2-1
abundance: once
v_gene: TRBV9
CDR3aa: CASSVAASGSDEQFF
CDR3nt: TGTGCCAGCAGCGTAGCGGCTAGCGGGAGCGATGAGCAGTTCTTC

d_gene: .
j_gene: TRBJ1-6
abundance: .
v_gene: TRBV6-1
CDR3aa: CASTKASSYNSPLHF
CDR3nt: TGTGCCAGCACTAAGGCAAGCTCCTATAATTCACCCCTCCACTTT

d_gene: .
j_gene: TRBJ2-5
abundance: .
v_gene: TRBV20-1
CDR3aa: CSASITKTQYF
CDR3nt: TGCAGTGCTAGTATCACCAAGACCCAGTACTTC

d_gene: .
j_gene: TRBJ2-7
abundance: .
v_gene: TRBV18
CDR3aa: CASSSRTVYEQYF
CDR3nt: TGTGCCAGCTCATCGCGGACCGTTTACGAGCAGTACTTC

d_gene: TRBD2
j_gene: TRBJ2-3
abundance: .
v_gene: TRBV10-2
CDR3aa: CASSPSSSGASTDTQYF
CDR3nt: TGCGCCAGCAGTCCTTCTTCTAGCGGGGCGAGCACAGATACGCAGTATTTT

d_gene: TRBD1
j_gene: TRBJ2-3
abundance: .
v_gene: TRBV7-2
CDR3aa: CASSPSGTGGPDTQYF
CDR3nt: TGTGCCAGCAGCCCTTCCGGGACAGGGGGCCCAGATACGCAGTATTTT

d_gene: TRBD2
j_gene: TRBJ2-5
abundance: .
v_gene: TRBV4-1
CDR3aa: CASSHLTPGLVRETQYF
CDR3nt: TGCGCCAGCAGCCACCTTACCCCTGGACTAGTACGAGAGACCCAGTACTTC

d_gene: .
j_gene: TRBJ2-6
abundance: .
v_gene: TRBV2
CDR3aa: CASKSGANVLTF
CDR3nt: TGTGCCAGCAAATCTGGGGCCAACGTCCTGACTTTC

d_gene: .
j_gene: TRBJ1-6
abundance: .
v_gene: TRBV14
CDR3aa: CASQNAGSSPLHF
CDR3nt: TGTGCCAGCCAAAACGCGGGGAGTTCACCCCTCCACTTT

d_gene: .
j_gene: TRBJ2-3
abundance: .
v_gene: TRBV7-6
CDR3aa: CASSLLGPRDTQYF
CDR3nt: TGTGCCAGCAGCCTCCTGGGCCCCCGGGATACGCAGTATTTT

d_gene: .
j_gene: TRBJ1-2
abundance: .
v_gene: TRBV4-1
CDR3aa: CASSQGTINLYRGYTF
CDR3nt: TGCGCCAGCAGCCAAGGAACTATAAATCTCTATCGGGGCTACACCTTC

d_gene: .
j_gene: TRBJ2-5
abundance: once
v_gene: TRBV5-4
CDR3aa: CASSLGGRGGETQYF
CDR3nt: TGTGCCAGCAGCTTGGGGGGCAGGGGAGGGGAGACCCAGTACTTC

d_gene: .
j_gene: TRBJ2-5
abundance: .
v_gene: TRBV11-3
CDR3aa: CASSAQGRQETQYF
CDR3nt: TGTGCCAGCAGCGCACAGGGACGCCAAGAGACCCAGTACTTC

d_gene: .
j_gene: TRBJ1-1
abundance: .
v_gene: TRBV30
CDR3aa: CALVSSGGFFTEAFF
CDR3nt: TGTGCCTTGGTTAGCTCGGGGGGATTTTTCACTGAAGCTTTCTTT

d_gene: .
j_gene: TRBJ2-7
abundance: .
v_gene: TRBV5-1
CDR3aa: CASSLGQRLEQYF
CDR3nt: TGCGCCAGCAGCTTGGGGCAACGGCTCGAGCAGTACTTC

d_gene: .
j_gene: TRBJ2-7
abundance: .
v_gene: TRBV7-2
CDR3aa: CASSFGSAYEQYF
CDR3nt: TGTGCCAGCAGCTTTGGGTCCGCCTACGAGCAGTACTTC

d_gene: .
j_gene: TRBJ1-5
abundance: .
v_gene: TRBV11-2
CDR3aa: CASSPGGLGNQPQHF
CDR3nt: TGTGCCAGCAGCCCCGGGGGCCTCGGAAATCAGCCCCAGCATTTT

d_gene: .
j_gene: TRBJ2-5
abundance: .
v_gene: TRBV7-9
CDR3aa: CASTPRVTGLQETQYF
CDR3nt: TGTGCCAGCACCCCTAGGGTGACGGGGCTACAAGAGACCCAGTACTTC

d_gene: .
j_gene: TRBJ1-1
abundance: .
v_gene: TRBV7-2
CDR3aa: CASSPTKGQYTEAFF
CDR3nt: TGTGCCAGCAGCCCAACCAAGGGGCAGTACACTGAAGCTTTCTTT

d_gene: .
j_gene: TRBJ2-3
abundance: .
v_gene: TRBV7-9
CDR3aa: CASSSVSGSTDTQYF
CDR3nt: TGTGCCAGCAGCTCCGTCAGTGGGAGCACAGATACGCAGTATTTT

d_gene: TRBD1
j_gene: TRBJ1-4
abundance: .
v_gene: TRBV14
CDR3aa: CASSPGQTSNEKLFF
CDR3nt: TGTGCCAGCAGCCCGGGACAGACGTCTAATGAAAAACTGTTTTTT

d_gene: TRBD1
j_gene: TRBJ1-2
abundance: .
v_gene: TRBV5-4
CDR3aa: CASTLATGNYGYTF
CDR3nt: TGTGCCAGCACCCTCGCGACAGGGAACTATGGCTACACCTTC

d_gene: .
j_gene: TRBJ1-2
abundance: .
v_gene: TRBV7-9
CDR3aa: CASSLGLQEYGYTF
CDR3nt: TGTGCCAGCAGCTTAGGTTTACAGGAGTATGGCTACACCTTC

d_gene: .
j_gene: TRBJ1-2
abundance: .
v_gene: TRBV30
CDR3aa: CAWSVNPDAGYTF
CDR3nt: TGTGCCTGGAGTGTTAATCCCGATGCTGGCTACACCTTC

d_gene: TRBD1
j_gene: TRBJ1-3
abundance: .
v_gene: TRBV25-1
CDR3aa: CASSGQGGYTIYF
CDR3nt: TGTGCCAGCAGTGGGCAGGGGGGATACACCATATATTTT

d_gene: TRBD2
j_gene: TRBJ2-3
abundance: .
v_gene: TRBV5-5
CDR3aa: CASSFGGAGSGDTQYF
CDR3nt: TGTGCCAGCAGCTTTGGAGGAGCGGGGAGTGGCGATACGCAGTATTTT

d_gene: TRBD1
j_gene: TRBJ2-7
abundance: .
v_gene: TRBV5-4
CDR3aa: CASSQQGQPRSEQYF
CDR3nt: TGTGCCAGCAGTCAACAGGGACAGCCTAGGAGCGAGCAGTACTTC

d_gene: .
j_gene: TRBJ1-1
abundance: .
v_gene: TRBV15
CDR3aa: CATSWGIETEAFF
CDR3nt: TGTGCCACCAGTTGGGGTATAGAGACTGAAGCTTTCTTT

d_gene: .
j_gene: TRBJ2-1
abundance: .
v_gene: TRBV7-2
CDR3aa: CASSLRPRTWGDEQFF
CDR3nt: TGTGCCAGCAGCTTACGCCCCCGAACTTGGGGGGATGAGCAGTTCTTC

d_gene: .
j_gene: TRBJ1-2
abundance: once
v_gene: TRBV7-2
CDR3aa: CASSLVLGGYTF
CDR3nt: TGTGCCAGCAGCTTAGTATTGGGTGGCTACACCTTC

d_gene: .
j_gene: TRBJ2-5
abundance: few
v_gene: TRBV28
CDR3aa: CASSSRTVTQETQYF
CDR3nt: TGTGCCAGCAGCTCTAGGACAGTAACCCAAGAGACCCAGTACTTC